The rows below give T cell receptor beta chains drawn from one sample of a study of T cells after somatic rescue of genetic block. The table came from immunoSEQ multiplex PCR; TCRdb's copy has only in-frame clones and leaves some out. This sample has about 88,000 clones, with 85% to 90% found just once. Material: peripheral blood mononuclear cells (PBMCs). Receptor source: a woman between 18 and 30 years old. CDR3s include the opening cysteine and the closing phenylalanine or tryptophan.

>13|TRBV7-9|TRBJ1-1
CASSLGRVPEAFF
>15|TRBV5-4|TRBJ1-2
CASSFPDPSGYGYTF
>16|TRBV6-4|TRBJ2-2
CASSELAGSNTGELFF
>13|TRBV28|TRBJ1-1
CASSFSETEGAFF
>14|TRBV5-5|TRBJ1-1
CASSRELMNTEAFF
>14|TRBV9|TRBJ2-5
CASSVSQGEGAQYF
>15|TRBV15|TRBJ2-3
CATSTTGGGTDTQYF
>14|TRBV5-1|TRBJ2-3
CASSLTVEGDTQYF
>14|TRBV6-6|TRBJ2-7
CASSYSGGDYEQYF
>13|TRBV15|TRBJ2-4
CATTVGAKNIQYF
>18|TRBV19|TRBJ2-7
CASSIELASGQISYEQYF
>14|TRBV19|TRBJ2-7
CASSIDRSSYEQYF
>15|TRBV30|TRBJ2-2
CAWSVRGQDTGELFF
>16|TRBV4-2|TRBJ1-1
CASSRSNAAENTEAFF
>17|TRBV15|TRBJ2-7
CATSRDYLAGLRYEQYF
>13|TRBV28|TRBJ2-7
CASNPSLAGEQYF
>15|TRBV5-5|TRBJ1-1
CASSPGDPTNTEAFF
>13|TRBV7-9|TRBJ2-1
CASSLVGGGEQFF
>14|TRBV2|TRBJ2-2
CASGLAGNTGELFF
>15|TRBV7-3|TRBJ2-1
CASSPRGTANNEQFF
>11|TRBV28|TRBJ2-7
CASSFSYEQYF
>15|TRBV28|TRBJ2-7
CASSLTSGTPFEQYF
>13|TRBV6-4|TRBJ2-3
CASSDSDTDTQYF
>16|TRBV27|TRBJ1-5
CASSFKGGASNQPQHF
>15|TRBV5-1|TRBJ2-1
CASSPRDIRYNEQFF
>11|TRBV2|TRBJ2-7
CARGTVYEQYF
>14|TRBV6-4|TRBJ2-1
CASSRTSGNNEQFF
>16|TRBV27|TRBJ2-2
CASSPSSGSYTGELFF
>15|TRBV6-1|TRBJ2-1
CASSDRRGAYNEQFF
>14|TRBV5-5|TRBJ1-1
CASSEIQGNTEAFF
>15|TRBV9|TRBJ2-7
CASSVAAGGSYEQYF
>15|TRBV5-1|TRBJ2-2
CASSFYRENTGELFF
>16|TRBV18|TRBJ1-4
CASSLAKDRVSEKLFF
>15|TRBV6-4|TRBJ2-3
CASSERATETDTQYF
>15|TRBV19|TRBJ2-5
CASSTLQRNQETQYF
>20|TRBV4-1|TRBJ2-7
CASSQDSPLRGLAAIYEQYF
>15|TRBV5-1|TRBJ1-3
CASSGDNLSTNTIYF
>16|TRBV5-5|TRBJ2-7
CASSLGVWQGPYEQYF
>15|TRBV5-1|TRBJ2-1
CASSLLGGAYNEQFF
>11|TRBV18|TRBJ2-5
CASSPQETQYF